One sample yielded the 21 T cell receptor beta chains listed below, sequenced in a study of blood T cells in healthy people across ages. Alongside a J-beta primer mix, a sample-barcoded 5' primer served in a second PCR lasting about 7 to 11 cycles. Using its own MiXCR run on the 5' RACE reads, TCRdb lists one record per CDR3 protein. The sample includes about 780,000 distinct CDR3 sequences, around 25% of them seen just once. The sample was also linked to a second study, of T cells of mothers and their children.

Sequenced sample: blood. These receptors were taken from a boy aged 10-17 years in good health.

The rearrangement uses TRBV9 and TRBJ2-5, with D unresolved. The assigned J gene may be wrong: the sequence end matches TRBJ2-1 better. CDR3 length: 14 residues. CDR1 and CDR2 from the germline V gene are SGDLS and YYNGEE. CDR3: CASSVASPGNEQFF. The CDR3 DNA sequence: TGTGCCAGCAGCGTAGCCTCCCCCGGGAATGAGCAGTTCTTC.

V and J are TRBV12-3 or TRBV12-4 and TRBJ2-4; no clear D. V lost 5 bases to trimming and J lost 11 bases, with 13 bases between them. The length of the CDR3 is 12 residues. CDR3 sequence reads: CASSVGKTFQYF. CDR3 sequence (DNA): TGTGCCAGCAGTGTGGGAAAGACGTTTCAGTACTTC.

This clonotype was found a few times. V is TRBV2 and J is TRBJ1-4; 8 bases are shared with TRBD1. The V gene end was trimmed by 3 bases and the J gene end by 8 bases; junction bases not matched to a gene: 5. This CDR3 has 14 amino acids. From germline, CDR1 is SNHLY and CDR2 FYNNEI. CDR3: CASSDQGAGEKLFF. CDR3 in DNA: TGTGCCAGCAGTGATCAGGGGGCAGGGGAAAAACTGTTTTTT.

The chain is built from TRBV7-9 and TRBJ2-3; unclear D gene. The CDR3 length is 13 residues. Trimming took off 1 base at V and 6 bases at J, with 8 bases between the two ends. Per the germline V gene, CDR1 is SEHNR and CDR2 is FQNEAQ (reference sequence). The CDR3 sequence: CASSLVGVDTQYF. The CDR3 nucleotides are TGTGCCAGCAGCTTAGTTGGTGTGGATACGCAGTATTTT.

The chain uses TRBV7-2 and TRBJ2-1; D is perhaps TRBD1 (5 bases). The CDR3 is 17 amino acids. Trimming stripped 4 bases from V and 3 bases from J, with 19 bases between. CDR1 is SGHTA and CDR2 is FQGNSA in the germline V gene. In nucleotides, the CDR3 is TGTGCCAGCAGCTCCCTGGTAGGGGCCCCCCTCTACAATGAGCAGTTCTTC. The encoded protein is CASSSLVGAPLYNEQFF. Full variable domain (outside the CDR3, taken from reference TRBV7-2 and TRBJ2-1): GAGVSQSPSNKVTEKGKDVELRCDPISGHTALYWYRQSLGQGLEFLIYFQGNSAPDKSGLPSDRFSAERTGGSVSTLTIQRTQQEDSAVYLCASSSLVGAPLYNEQFFGPGTRLTVL.

The sample holds a few counts of this clonotype. In DNA form, the CDR3 reads TGTGCCAGTAAACACCCGGGGTCCCCCAATCAGCCCCAGCATTTT. Translated, it gives CASKHPGSPNQPQHF. The V gene is TRBV27, the J gene TRBJ1-5; no firm D call. V lost 9 bases and J lost 3, with 18 bases in between. Germline V gene sequence: CDR1 MNHEY, CDR2 SMNVEV (reference sequence). The CDR3 totals 15 residues.

Of note for this clonotype: A much bigger clone sits one base away, suggesting this may be a read error. This chain links TRBV7-9 with TRBJ2-7; D is uncertain. Germline V CDR1 and CDR2: SEHNR, FQNEAQ (reference sequence). V lost 4 bases and J 3 bases, leaving 7 bases between the germline ends. The length of the CDR3 is 12 residues. CDR3 in amino acids: CASSSALYEQYF. CDR3 nucleotide sequence: TGTGCCAGCAGCTCAGCTCTCTACGAGCAGTACTTC.

The rearrangement uses TRBV28 and TRBJ2-3; the D gene is possibly TRBD2 (5 bases). V was pared by 7 bases and J by 0 bases, with 14 bases between. CDR1 is MDHEN, CDR2 SYDVKM, per germline. CDR3 length: 15 residues. CDR3 in amino acids: CASTTGLSSTDTQYF. In DNA form, the CDR3 reads TGTGCCAGCACCACTGGACTTTCGAGCACAGATACGCAGTATTTT.

This clonotype was seen repeatedly, ten times or more. V and J are TRBV4-1 and TRBJ1-2; no definite D call. Germline V gene lookup returns CDR1 MGHRA and CDR2 YSYEKL. Trimming took 4 bases from V and 2 from J, leaving 11 bases between them. The CDR3 consists of 14 residues. CDR3 coding DNA: TGCGCCAGCAGCCCCCTCGGGCGAAACTATGGCTACACCTTC. It yields the protein CASSPLGRNYGYTF.

The chain uses TRBV28 and TRBJ1-4; possibly TRBD1 for D (5 bases). The germline V gene encodes CDR1 MDHEN and CDR2 SYDVKM. Trimming shortened V by 7 bases and J by 11 bases, and 14 bases separated the two germline ends. CDR3 length equals 12 residues. Here the CDR3 DNA reads TGTGCCAGCACCCTATCGGGGGGTAAACTGTTTTTT. It yields the protein CASTLSGGKLFF.

The genes are TRBV10-3 and TRBJ2-3; 9 bases are shared with TRBD2. Trimming at V came to 9 bases and at J to 3 bases, leaving 4 bases not matched to a gene. The CDR3 length is 13 residues. Looked up from germline, CDR1 is ENHRY and CDR2 is SYGVKD. The CDR3 sequence is CAMRGGATDTQYF. The CDR3 coding sequence is TGTGCCATGCGGGGGGGGGCGACAGATACGCAGTATTTT.

This clonotype was seen only a few times. The chain has TRBV7-6 and TRBJ2-7, with 8 bases identical to TRBD1. CDR3 size: 15 residues. J lost 0 bases, V lost 5 bases, and 6 bases had no gene match. Germline CDR1 and CDR2: SGHVS and FNYEAQ. The CDR3 nucleotides read TGTGCCAGCAGCAATCCGGGACAGGCCTCCTACGAGCAGTACTTC. As protein: CASSNPGQASYEQYF.

The chain employs TRBV12-3 or TRBV12-4 and TRBJ2-5; D may be TRBD2 (7 bases). The J call may be incorrect, as the DNA end agrees better with TRBJ2-7. The CDR3 consists of 13 residues. The CDR3 DNA is TGTGCCAGCAGTTCGTTAGGGGGGGACGAGCAGTACTTC. Protein product: CASSSLGGDEQYF.

V is TRBV12-3 or TRBV12-4 and J is TRBJ1-4, with TRBD1 matching 8 bases. The CDR3 consists of 15 residues. J gave up 5 bases and V 5 bases, and 7 bases lay outside the gene matches. CDR3 amino acids: CASSLGQGGNEKLFF. In DNA, the CDR3 is TGTGCCAGCAGTCTCGGACAGGGTGGAAATGAAAAACTGTTTTTT.

The genes are TRBV7-3 and TRBJ2-3, with D perhaps TRBD1 or TRBD2 (5 bases each). CDR1 and CDR2 from the germline V gene are SGHTA and FQGTGA. Trimming left V 4 bases short and J 1 base short, with 15 bases between. The CDR3 extends over 16 amino acids. The CDR3 DNA follows: TGTGCCAGCAGCTCAGGGACCCGAAGGGGCACAGATACGCAGTATTTT. Protein product: CASSSGTRRGTDTQYF.

The J gene is TRBJ2-3, the V gene TRBV6-5; 7 bases match TRBD2. The CDR3 covers 14 residues. The V gene end was trimmed by 7 bases and the J gene end by 2 bases; junction bases not matched to a gene: 6. Germline-derived CDR1 and CDR2 are MNHEY and SVGAGI. The DNA for the CDR3 is TGTGCCAGCAATCGGCGGGGGTCCACAGATACGCAGTATTTT. It encodes CASNRRGSTDTQYF.

This chain uses TRBV7-2 with TRBJ2-5, with 7 bases fitting TRBD2. This CDR3 is 14 amino acids long. CDR1 is SGHTA, CDR2 FQGNSA, per germline. J lost 2 bases, V lost 4 bases, and 4 bases had no gene match. CDR3 region: CASSWRLAQETQYF. In DNA, the CDR3 is TGTGCCAGCAGCTGGAGACTAGCACAAGAGACCCAGTACTTC.

This clonotype was seen more than once but under ten times. V is TRBV19 and J is TRBJ1-5, with a weak D call TRBD1 (6 bases). The germline CDR1 and CDR2 sequences are LNHDA and SQIVND (reference sequence). There are 18 residues in the CDR3. Deletions cut 4 bases from V and 1 base from J, with 20 bases between. CDR3 nucleotide sequence: TGTGCCAGTAGTACCCCAACAAAAGGAGGGGGAAGCAATCAGCCCCAGCATTTT. It yields the protein CASSTPTKGGGSNQPQHF.

The chain uses TRBV29-1 and TRBJ2-3, with 7 nucleotides matching TRBD2. The V and J ends lost 7 bases and 0 bases, in that order; junction bases with no gene match: 7. Germline CDR1 SQVTM, CDR2 ANQGSEA. The CDR3 covers 14 residues. The CDR3 coding sequence is TGCAGCGGAACTTCTAGCGGTAGCACAGATACGCAGTATTTT. Translation: CSGTSSGSTDTQYF.

The chain recombines TRBV29-1 with TRBJ2-2; tentatively, D is TRBD2 (6 bases). This CDR3 is 14 amino acids long. Trimming took 3 bases from V and 0 from J, leaving 8 bases between them. Germline loops: CDR1 SQVTM, CDR2 ANQGSEA. The CDR3 nucleotides read TGCAGCGTTGAGGGACTCGCGAACACCGGGGAGCTGTTTTTT. Translating gives CSVEGLANTGELFF.

The rearrangement joins TRBV10-3 to TRBJ2-7; 7 positions match TRBD1. Germline trimming cut 3 bases from V and 3 bases from J; bases unmatched to any gene: 5. Germline V gives CDR1 ENHRY, CDR2 SYGVKD. The CDR3 is 14 amino acids. In DNA form, the CDR3 reads TGTGCCATCAGTGACCCCGGGACAGTCTACGAGCAGTACTTC. Its translation is CAISDPGTVYEQYF.